Below, one T cell receptor beta chain is given with its context. The time point here: after dendritic cell vaccination, including at tumor progression/relapse. Germline CDR1 MNHEY, CDR2 SVGAGI. This CDR3 region has 15 residues. Trimming removed 2 bases at V and 3 bases at J, with 8 bases between. The source of the sample is a study of glioma-infiltrating T cells after dendritic cell vaccination. Data came from immunoSEQ multiplex PCR; TCRdb stores just in-frame clones and leaves some out. The sample includes 100,000 or so clones, almost 90% of them seen just once. This receptor was obtained from a human donor with glioblastoma. The input for sequencing was blood, taken after dendritic cell vaccination. The gene calls are TRBV6-5 and TRBJ1-6, with D unresolved. CDR3 sequence reads: CASSYAAVYNSPLHF. Here the CDR3 DNA reads TGTGCCAGCAGTTACGCGGCAGTCTATAATTCACCCCTCCACTTT.